The sequence of this T cell receptor beta chain was determined in a study of T cell clonality in common variable immunodeficiency. The CDR3 runs to 12 residues. Germline CDR1 and CDR2: DFQATT and SNEGSKA (reference sequence). Trimming at V came to 5 bases and at J to 6 bases, leaving 6 bases not matched to a gene. Clones were read by immunoSEQ multiplex PCR, and TCRdb kept only the in-frame ones, dropping some. Altogether around 52,000 clones were found in the sample, and no singletons occur. There are many counts of this clone. The CDR3 is cut off 3 residues early in the read; its end comes from the germline J gene.

This chain joins TRBV20-1 and TRBJ1-2; TRBD1 agrees at 7 bases. The clonotype was recovered from a person aged 18 to 75 in good health. Material: peripheral blood mononuclear cells. CDR3 sequence: CSAATGRNGYTF. The sequenced part of the CDR3 DNA is TGCAGTGCTGCGACAGGGAGGAATGGC.